The present TCR beta chain was sequenced within a study of blood T cell repertoires in COVID-19. V gave up 5 bases and J gave up 6 bases; unmatched junction bases: 3. The CDR3 contains 13 residues. Germline V CDR1 and CDR2: SNHLY, FYNNEI. TCRdb's table, derived via immunoSEQ multiplex PCR, lists solely in-frame clones and lacks some. The sample includes hundreds of thousands of clones, around 82% of them seen just once. The receptor was isolated from a woman aged 80 or over with active or convalescent COVID-19. Input material: peripheral blood. The chain combines TRBV2 with TRBJ1-2; TRBD1 matches 10 bases. CDR3 sequence: CASSPGQGHGYTF. CDR3 nucleotide sequence: TGTGCCAGCAGTCCGGGACAGGGGCATGGCTACACCTTC.